The 9 T cell receptor beta chains given below trace back to one sample, sequenced in a study of shared clonotypes between healthy human individuals. Naive CD8 cells comprised CD45RO-negative, CCR7-positively selected cells, excluding terminally differentiated effector memory CD45RA+ cells. Produced via immunoSEQ multiplex PCR; TCRdb's table is partial and in-frame only. The sample contains just over 2,000,000 clones, about 95% of which appear only once. The source material was naive CD8+ T cells sorted from blood. Receptor source: a man between 18 and 29 years old in good health.

The CDR3 sequence is CASSVGSGTNTEAFF. The CDR3 DNA sequence: TGTGCCAGCAGCGTAGGTAGTGGGACGAACACTGAAGCTTTCTTT. The genes are TRBV9 and TRBJ1-1, with D possibly TRBD1 on 5 matching bases. Trimming pared 0 bases from V and 1 base from J, leaving 10 bases between. Germline V gene data show CDR1 as SGDLS and CDR2 as YYNGEE. CDR3 length: 15 residues.

V and J are TRBV28 and TRBJ1-1; no clear D gene. V lost 7 bases and J 0 bases, leaving 9 bases between the germline ends. Germline loops: CDR1 MDHEN, CDR2 SYDVKM. The CDR3 has 13 residues. CDR3 nucleotides: TGTGCCAGCAACCGGAGGATGAACACTGAAGCTTTCTTT. Translating gives CASNRRMNTEAFF.

J is TRBJ2-7 and V is TRBV10-1; the D gene is possibly TRBD1 (6 bases). Trimming took off 0 bases at V and 2 bases at J, with 14 bases between the two ends. The CDR3 is 16 amino acids. Germline CDR1 WNHNN, CDR2 SYGVQD (reference sequence). The CDR3: CASSESDDRTPYEQYF. In DNA, the CDR3 is TGCGCCAGCAGTGAGTCAGACGACAGGACACCCTACGAGCAGTACTTC.

Only one count was recorded for this clone. The V gene is TRBV5-4, the J gene TRBJ2-7; TRBD2 aligns across 8 bases. The germline V gene encodes CDR1 SGHNT and CDR2 YYREEE (reference sequence). V shed 4 bases and J 7 bases; nucleotides not matched to a gene: 19. The CDR3 has 17 residues. The CDR3 DNA sequence: TGTGCCAGCAGCCCCACCCCCCCCCAGCGGGAGTCTGAGGAGCAGTACTTC. Translating gives CASSPTPPQRESEEQYF.

CDR3 bases: TGCGCCAGCAGCTTAGGGACAGGGTTAGGCGAGCAGTACTTC. Translating it yields CASSLGTGLGEQYF. The chain employs TRBV5-1 and TRBJ2-7; TRBD1 matches at 9 bases. The germline V gene encodes CDR1 SGHRS and CDR2 YFSETQ. V gave up 2 bases and J gave up 6 bases; unmatched junction bases: 6. The CDR3 is 14 residues long.

The chain combines TRBV4-1 with TRBJ1-5; 9 bases fit TRBD1. Germline values: CDR1 MGHRA, CDR2 YSYEKL. J gave up 1 base and V 1 base, and 5 bases lay outside the gene matches. This CDR3 region has 17 residues. This chain's CDR3 is CASSQGTGAWSNQPQHF. As DNA, the CDR3 is TGCGCCAGCAGCCAAGGGACAGGGGCCTGGAGCAATCAGCCCCAGCATTTT.

This chain connects TRBV14 to TRBJ2-7; D uncertain. The germline V gene has CDR1 SGHDN and CDR2 FVKESK. The CDR3 consists of 15 residues. V was shortened by 6 bases and J by 0 bases, with 15 bases between the two germline ends. The CDR3 reads CASSSRAGYSYEQYF. CDR3 DNA sequence: TGTGCCAGCAGTTCTAGGGCAGGTTACTCCTACGAGCAGTACTTC.

The chain combines TRBV4-1 with TRBJ1-2; TRBD1 might be the D (5 bases). Deletions cut 7 bases from V and 4 bases from J, with 13 bases between. There are 13 residues in the CDR3. Germline V gives CDR1 MGHRA, CDR2 YSYEKL. Here the CDR3 reads CASTIGTGYGYTF. CDR3 DNA: TGCGCCAGCACCATAGGGACCGGCTATGGCTACACCTTC.

This chain joins TRBV30 and TRBJ2-5, with TRBD1 identical over 12 bases. The CDR3 loop spans 16 amino acids. V lost 5 bases and J lost 3; bases outside the gene matches: 10. Germline V CDR1 and CDR2: GTSNPN, SVGIG (reference sequence). CDR3 residues: CAWGTGGDLVKETQYF. CDR3 DNA: TGTGCCTGGGGGACAGGGGGCGATTTGGTGAAAGAGACCCAGTACTTC.